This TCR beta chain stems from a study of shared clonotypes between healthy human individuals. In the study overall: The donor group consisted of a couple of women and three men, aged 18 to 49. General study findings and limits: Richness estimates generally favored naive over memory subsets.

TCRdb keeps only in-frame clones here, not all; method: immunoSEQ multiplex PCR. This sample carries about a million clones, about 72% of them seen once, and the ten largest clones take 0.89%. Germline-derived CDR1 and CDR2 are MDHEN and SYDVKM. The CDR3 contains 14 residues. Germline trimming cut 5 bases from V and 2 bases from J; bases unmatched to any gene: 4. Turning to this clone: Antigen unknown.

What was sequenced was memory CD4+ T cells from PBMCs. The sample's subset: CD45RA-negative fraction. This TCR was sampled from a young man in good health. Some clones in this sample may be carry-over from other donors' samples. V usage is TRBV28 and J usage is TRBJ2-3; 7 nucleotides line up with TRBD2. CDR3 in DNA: TGTGCCAGCAGTCCTAGCGGTGACACAGATACGCAGTATTTT. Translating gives CASSPSGDTDTQYF.